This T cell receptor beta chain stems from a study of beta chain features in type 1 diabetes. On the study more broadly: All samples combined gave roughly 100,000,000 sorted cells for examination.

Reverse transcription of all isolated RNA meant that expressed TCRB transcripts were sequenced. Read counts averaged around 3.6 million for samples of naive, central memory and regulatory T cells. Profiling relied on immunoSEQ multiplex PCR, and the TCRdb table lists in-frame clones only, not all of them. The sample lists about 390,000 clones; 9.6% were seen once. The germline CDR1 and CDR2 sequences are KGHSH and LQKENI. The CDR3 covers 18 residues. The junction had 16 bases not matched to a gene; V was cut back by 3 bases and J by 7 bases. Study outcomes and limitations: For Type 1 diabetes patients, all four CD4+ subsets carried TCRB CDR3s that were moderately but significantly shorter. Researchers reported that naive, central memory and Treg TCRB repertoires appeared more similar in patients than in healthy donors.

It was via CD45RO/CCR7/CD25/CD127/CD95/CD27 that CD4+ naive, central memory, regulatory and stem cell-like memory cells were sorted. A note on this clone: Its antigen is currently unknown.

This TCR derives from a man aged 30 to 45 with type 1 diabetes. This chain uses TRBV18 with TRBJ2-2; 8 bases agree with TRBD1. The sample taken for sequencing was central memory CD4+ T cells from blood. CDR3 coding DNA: TGTGCCAGCTCACCGTTTGACAGGGGCTTCGGATCAGGCGGGGAGCTGTTTTTT. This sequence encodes CASSPFDRGFGSGGELFF.